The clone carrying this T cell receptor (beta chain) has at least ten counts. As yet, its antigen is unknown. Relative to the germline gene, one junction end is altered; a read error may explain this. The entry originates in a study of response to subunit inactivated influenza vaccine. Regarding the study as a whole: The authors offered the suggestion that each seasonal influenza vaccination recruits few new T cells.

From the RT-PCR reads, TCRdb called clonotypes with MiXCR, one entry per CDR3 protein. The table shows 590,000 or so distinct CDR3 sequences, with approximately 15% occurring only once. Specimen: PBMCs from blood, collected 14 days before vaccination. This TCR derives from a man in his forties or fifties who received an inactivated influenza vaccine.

The CDR3 nucleotides read TGTGCCAGCAGTATAGTTGCGGGAGGGCCCAATGAGCAGTTCTTC. Its translation is CASSIVAGGPNEQFF. This sequence joins TRBV19 and TRBJ2-1, with 9 nucleotides matching TRBD2. The germline gives CDR1 LNHDA, CDR2 SQIVND (reference sequence). This CDR3 spans 15 amino acids.